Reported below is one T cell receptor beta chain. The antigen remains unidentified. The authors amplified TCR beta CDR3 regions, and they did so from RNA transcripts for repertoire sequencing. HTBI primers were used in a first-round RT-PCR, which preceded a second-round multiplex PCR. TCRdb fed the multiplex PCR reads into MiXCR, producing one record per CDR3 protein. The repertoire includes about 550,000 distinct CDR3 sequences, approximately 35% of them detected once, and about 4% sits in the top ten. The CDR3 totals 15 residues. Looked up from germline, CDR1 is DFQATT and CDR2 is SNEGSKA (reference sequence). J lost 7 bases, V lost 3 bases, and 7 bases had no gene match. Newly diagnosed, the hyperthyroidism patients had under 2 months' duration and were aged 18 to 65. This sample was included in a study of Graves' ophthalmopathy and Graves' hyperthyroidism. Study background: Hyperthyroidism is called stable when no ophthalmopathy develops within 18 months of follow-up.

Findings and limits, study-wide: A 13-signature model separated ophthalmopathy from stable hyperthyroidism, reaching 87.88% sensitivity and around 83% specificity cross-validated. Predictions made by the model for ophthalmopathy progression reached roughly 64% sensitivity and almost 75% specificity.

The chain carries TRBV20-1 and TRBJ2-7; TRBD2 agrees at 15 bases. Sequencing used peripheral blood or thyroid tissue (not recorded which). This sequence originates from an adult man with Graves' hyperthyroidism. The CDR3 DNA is TGCAGTGCTAGTGGCATCGGGACTAGCGGGAGGGAGCAGTACTTC. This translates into CSASGIGTSGREQYF.